Following are 14 T cell receptor beta chains from one sample sequenced in a study of shared clonotypes between healthy human individuals. Using immunoSEQ multiplex PCR, the repertoire was profiled, and TCRdb retains in-frame clones only, with some absent. The sample gives some 450,000 clones, over 60% of which show up once; about 12% is in the top ten. Material for sequencing was PBMCs. The receptor set was obtained from a woman in her forties in good health. Some clones in this sample may be carry-over from other donors' samples.

Of note for this clone: This may be a read error: a much more frequent sequence differs by one nucleotide. This chain connects TRBV5-1 to TRBJ2-2; possibly TRBD2 for D (5 bases). This CDR3 comprises 15 residues. Deletions cut 4 bases from V and 7 bases from J, with 17 bases between. Per the germline V gene, CDR1 is SGHRS and CDR2 is YFSETQ. Here the CDR3 DNA reads TGCGCCAGCAGCCCGGACTTGGCAAGGCTCGGGGAGCTGTTTTTT. It specifies CASSPDLARLGELFF.

For this clone: It is likely a read error: a sequence one base away is far more abundant. CDR3 sequence: CASSRSEPSSYEQYF. CDR3 in DNA: TGTGCCAGCAGCCGAAGCGAGCCCTCCTCCTACGAGCAGTACTTC. This chain joins TRBV4-2 and TRBJ2-7; no clear D gene. Per the germline V gene, CDR1 is LGHNA and CDR2 is YNFKEQ. V was shortened by 4 bases and J by 0 bases, with 13 bases between the two germline ends. The CDR3 totals 15 residues.

The chain carries TRBV29-1 and TRBJ2-3; D unclear. From germline, CDR1 is SQVTM and CDR2 ANQGSEA. The CDR3 runs 11 residues. V shed 3 bases and J shed 6 bases, with 7 bases lying between them. This CDR3 is CSVDDGDTQYF. As DNA, the CDR3 is TGCAGCGTTGACGACGGGGATACGCAGTATTTT.

This clone was seen just once. The rearrangement links TRBV7-6 to TRBJ2-2; TRBD1 or TRBD2 may be the D gene (5 bases each). Per germline, CDR1 SGHVS and CDR2 FNYEAQ. The CDR3 totals 15 residues. Trimming removed 6 bases at V and 7 bases at J, with 18 bases between. The DNA of the CDR3 is TGTGCCAGCAGATCCGGGACGAATAAAGGCGGGGAGCTGTTTTTT. The encoded protein is CASRSGTNKGGELFF.

A remark on this clone: Possible read error: a much larger clone is one base away. The sample has other DNA sequences that encode this CDR3 too. Here the CDR3 DNA reads TGTGCCGGGACGGGGAGGTCCTATGGCTACACCTTC. Translated, it gives CAGTGRSYGYTF. The rearrangement joins TRBV2 to TRBJ1-2; possible D gene TRBD1, 5 bases. The CDR3 consists of 12 residues. The germline gives CDR1 SNHLY, CDR2 FYNNEI. The V end was cut by 11 bases, the J end by 4 bases, with 14 bases between.

Worth noting for this clone: A far larger clone is one nucleotide away, so this likely arose from a read error. CDR3 sequence: CASSPRLDPPYEQHF. CDR3 bases: TGTGCCAGCAGTCCCCGACTAGATCCGCCCTACGAGCAGCACTTC. The genes are TRBV6-1 and TRBJ2-7; perhaps TRBD2 as D (6 bases). The CDR3 runs 15 residues. Germline CDR1 MNHNS, CDR2 SASEGT.

The V and J genes are TRBV4-1 and TRBJ2-7; tentatively, D is TRBD2 (6 bases). The CDR3 spans 17 residues. Between the trimmed V and J ends, which lost 0 bases and 1 base, there was a span of 16 bases. The germline gives CDR1 MGHRA, CDR2 YSYEKL. The CDR3 here is CASSQDPEGKKSYEQYF. The CDR3 DNA is TGCGCCAGCAGCCAAGATCCGGAGGGAAAAAAATCCTACGAGCAGTACTTC.

The CDR3 protein is CASSRRGPVETQYF. The CDR3 nucleotides read TGTGCCAGCAGCCGTAGGGGACCAGTGGAGACCCAGTACTTC. This rearrangement joins TRBV7-9 to TRBJ2-5; D possibly matches TRBD1 or TRBD2 (5 bases each). This CDR3 is 14 amino acids long. V lost 5 bases and J lost 5, with 15 bases in between. The V gene's germline CDR1 is SEHNR and CDR2 FQNEAQ (reference sequence).

This chain uses TRBV10-3 with TRBJ2-3; 7 bases match TRBD2. Per germline, CDR1 ENHRY and CDR2 SYGVKD. The CDR3 loop spans 15 amino acids. The junction had 3 bases not matched to a gene; V was cut back by 0 bases and J by 3 bases. CDR3 amino acids: CAISESAGDTDTQYF. As DNA, the CDR3 is TGTGCCATCAGTGAGTCGGCGGGAGATACAGATACGCAGTATTTT.

J is TRBJ2-1 and V is TRBV7-8; D gene ambiguous. Trimming stripped 1 base from V and 4 bases from J, with 11 bases between. CDR3 length: 15 amino acids. Germline V gene data show CDR1 as SGHVS and CDR2 as FQNEAQ. The CDR3 protein is CASSLGSPNYNEQFF. The CDR3, as DNA: TGTGCCAGCAGCTTAGGGAGTCCCAATTACAATGAGCAGTTCTTC.

This sequence joins TRBV21-1 and TRBJ1-1. TRBV21-1 counts as a pseudogene. CDR3 length equals 14 residues. The CDR3 loop reads CASSKGWGYTEAFF. The DNA of the CDR3 is TGTGCCAGCAGCAAAGGTTGGGGGTACACTGAAGCTTTCTTT.

Points on this clone: Just one base apart from a much larger clone, this may be a read error. The gene calls are TRBV10-3 and TRBJ2-1, with 9 positions matching TRBD2. CDR3 length equals 15 residues. Per germline, CDR1 ENHRY and CDR2 SYGVKD. V dropped 7 bases and J dropped 8; count of bases not matched to a gene: 12. Here the CDR3 DNA reads TGTGCCATCATGGCGGCGAGCGGGAGGCGCGATGAGCAGTTCTTC. It encodes CAIMAASGRRDEQFF.

The chain uses TRBV7-6 and TRBJ1-3, with D possibly TRBD1 on 6 matching bases. V lost 5 bases, J lost 4 bases, and 15 bases lay in between. Germline V gene sequence: CDR1 SGHVS, CDR2 FNYEAQ. The CDR3 is made up of 15 amino acids. CDR3 sequence: CASSPAQGSGNTIYF. CDR3 in DNA: TGTGCCAGCAGCCCCGCCCAGGGGAGCGGAAACACCATATATTTT. The whole variable domain, filled in from reference TRBV7-6 and TRBJ1-3, reads GAGVSQSPRYKVTKRGQDVALRCDPISGHVSLYWYRQALGQGPEFLTYFNYEAQQDKSGLPNDRFSAERPEGSISTLTIQRTEQRDSAMYRCASSPAQGSGNTIYFGEGSWLTVV.

Ten or more counts support this clone. The chain uses TRBV5-1 and TRBJ1-1; possible D gene TRBD1, 5 bases. Trimming pared 2 bases from V and 1 base from J, leaving 12 bases between. In germline, CDR1 is SGHRS, CDR2 YFSETQ. CDR3 length equals 15 residues. CDR3 region: CASSFWATENTEAFF. CDR3 DNA: TGCGCCAGCAGCTTTTGGGCGACAGAGAACACTGAAGCTTTCTTT.